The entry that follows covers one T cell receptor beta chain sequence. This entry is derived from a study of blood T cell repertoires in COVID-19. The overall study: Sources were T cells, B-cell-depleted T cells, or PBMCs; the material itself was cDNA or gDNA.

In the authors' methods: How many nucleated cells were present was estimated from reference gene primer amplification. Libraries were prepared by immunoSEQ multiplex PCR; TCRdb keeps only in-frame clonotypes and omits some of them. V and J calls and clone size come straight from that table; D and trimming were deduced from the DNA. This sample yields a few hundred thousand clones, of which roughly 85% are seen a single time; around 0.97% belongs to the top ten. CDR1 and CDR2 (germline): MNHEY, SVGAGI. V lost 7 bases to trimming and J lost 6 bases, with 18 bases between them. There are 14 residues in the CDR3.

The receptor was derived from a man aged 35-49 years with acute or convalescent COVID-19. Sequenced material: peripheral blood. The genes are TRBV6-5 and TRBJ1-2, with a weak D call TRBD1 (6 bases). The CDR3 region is CASTGGGGVDGYTF. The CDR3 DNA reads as TGTGCCAGCACCGGGGGAGGGGGTGTGGATGGCTACACCTTC.